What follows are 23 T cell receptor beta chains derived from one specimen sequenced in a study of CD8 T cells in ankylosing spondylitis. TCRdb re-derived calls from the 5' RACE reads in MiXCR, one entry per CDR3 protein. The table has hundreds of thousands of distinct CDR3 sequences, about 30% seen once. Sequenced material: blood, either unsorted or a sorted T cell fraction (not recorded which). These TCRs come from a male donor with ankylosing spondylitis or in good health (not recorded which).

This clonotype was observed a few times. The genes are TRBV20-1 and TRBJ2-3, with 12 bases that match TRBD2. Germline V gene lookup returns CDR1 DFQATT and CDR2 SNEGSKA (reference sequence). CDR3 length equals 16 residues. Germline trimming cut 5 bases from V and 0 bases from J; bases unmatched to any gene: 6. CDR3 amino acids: CSAGTSGRTSTDTQYF. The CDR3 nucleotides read TGCAGTGCTGGGACTAGCGGGCGCACTAGCACAGATACGCAGTATTTT.

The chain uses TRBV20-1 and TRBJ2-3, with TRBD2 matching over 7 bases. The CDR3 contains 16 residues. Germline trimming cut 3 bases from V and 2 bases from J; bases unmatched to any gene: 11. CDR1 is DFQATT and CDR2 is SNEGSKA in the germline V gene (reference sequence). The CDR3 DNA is TGCAGTGCTAGTATTTGGGCTAGCGGATTCACAGATACGCAGTATTTT. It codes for CSASIWASGFTDTQYF.

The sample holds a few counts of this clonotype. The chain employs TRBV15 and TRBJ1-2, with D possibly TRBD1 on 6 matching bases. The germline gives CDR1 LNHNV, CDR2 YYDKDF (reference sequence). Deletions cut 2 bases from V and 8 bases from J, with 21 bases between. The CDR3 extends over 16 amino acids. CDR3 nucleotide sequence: TGTGCCACCAGCAGACCGACTCTACAGGGAGCGGAGGGCTACACCTTC. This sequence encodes CATSRPTLQGAEGYTF.

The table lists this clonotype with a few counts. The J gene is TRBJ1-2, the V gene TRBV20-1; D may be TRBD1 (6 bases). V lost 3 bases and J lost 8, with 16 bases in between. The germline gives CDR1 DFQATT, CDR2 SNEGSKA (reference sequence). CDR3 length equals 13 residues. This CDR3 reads CSASHGGARGYTF. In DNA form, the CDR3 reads TGCAGTGCTAGCCATGGGGGGGCGAGAGGCTACACCTTC.

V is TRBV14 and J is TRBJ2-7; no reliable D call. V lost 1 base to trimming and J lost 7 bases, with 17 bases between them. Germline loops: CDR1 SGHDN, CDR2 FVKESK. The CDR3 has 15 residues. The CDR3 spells CASSQGSGRGREQYF. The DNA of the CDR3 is TGTGCCAGCAGCCAAGGTTCTGGACGAGGTAGGGAGCAGTACTTC.

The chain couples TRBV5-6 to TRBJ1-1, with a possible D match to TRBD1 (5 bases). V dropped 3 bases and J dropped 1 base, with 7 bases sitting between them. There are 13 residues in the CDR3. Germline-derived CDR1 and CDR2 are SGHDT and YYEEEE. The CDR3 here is CASSWGWNTEAFF. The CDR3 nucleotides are TGTGCCAGCAGCTGGGGCTGGAACACTGAAGCTTTCTTT. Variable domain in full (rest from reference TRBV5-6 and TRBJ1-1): DAGVTQSPTHLIKTRGQQVTLRCSPKSGHDTVSWYQQALGQGPQFIFQYYEEEERQRGNFPDRFSGHQFPNYSSELNVNALLLGDSALYLCASSWGWNTEAFFGQGTRLTVV.

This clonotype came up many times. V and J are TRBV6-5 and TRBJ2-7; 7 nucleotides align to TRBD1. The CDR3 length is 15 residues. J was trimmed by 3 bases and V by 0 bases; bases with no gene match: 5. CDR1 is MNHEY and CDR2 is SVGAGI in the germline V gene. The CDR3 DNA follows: TGTGCCAGCAGTTACTCCGGGACAGCGAGCTACGAGCAGTACTTC. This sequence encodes CASSYSGTASYEQYF.

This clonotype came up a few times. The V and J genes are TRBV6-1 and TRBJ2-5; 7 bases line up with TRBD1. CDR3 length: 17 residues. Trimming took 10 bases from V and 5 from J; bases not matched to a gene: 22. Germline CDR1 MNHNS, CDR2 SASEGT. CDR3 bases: TGTGCCACCAGAGACAGGGCTGCGGGTTGGATACGCGAGACCCAGTACTTC. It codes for CATRDRAAGWIRETQYF.

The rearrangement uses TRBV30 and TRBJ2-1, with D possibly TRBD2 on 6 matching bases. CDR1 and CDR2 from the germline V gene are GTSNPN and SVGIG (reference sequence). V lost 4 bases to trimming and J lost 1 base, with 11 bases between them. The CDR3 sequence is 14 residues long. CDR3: CAWNLGRSYNEQFF. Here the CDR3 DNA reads TGTGCCTGGAATCTAGGGAGGTCCTACAATGAGCAGTTCTTC. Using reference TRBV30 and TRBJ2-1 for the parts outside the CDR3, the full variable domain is SQTIHQWPATLVQPVGSPLSLECTVEGTSNPNLYWYRQAAGRGLQLLFYSVGIGQISSEVPQNLSASRPQDRQFILSSKKLLLSDSGFYLCAWNLGRSYNEQFFGPGTRLTVL.

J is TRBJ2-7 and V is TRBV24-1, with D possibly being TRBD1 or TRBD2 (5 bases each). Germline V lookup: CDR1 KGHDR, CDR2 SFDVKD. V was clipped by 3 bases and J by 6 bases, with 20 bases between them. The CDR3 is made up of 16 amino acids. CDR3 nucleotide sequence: TGTGCCACCAGTGATCCGACCAAGGGACGGGCGGTCGAGCAGTACTTC. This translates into CATSDPTKGRAVEQYF.

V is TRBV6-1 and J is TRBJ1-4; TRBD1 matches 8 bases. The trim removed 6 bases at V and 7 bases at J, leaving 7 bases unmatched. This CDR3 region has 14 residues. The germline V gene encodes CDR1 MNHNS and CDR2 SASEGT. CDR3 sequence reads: CASSRTGLGEKLFF. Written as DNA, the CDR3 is TGTGCCAGCAGCCGGACAGGGTTGGGTGAAAAACTGTTTTTT.

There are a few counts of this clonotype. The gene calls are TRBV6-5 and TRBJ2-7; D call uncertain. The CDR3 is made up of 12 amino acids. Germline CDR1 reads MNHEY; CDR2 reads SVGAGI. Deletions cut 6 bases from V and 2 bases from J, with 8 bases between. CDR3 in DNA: TGTGCCAGCAGGGCAGTGACCTACGAGCAGTACTTC. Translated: CASRAVTYEQYF.

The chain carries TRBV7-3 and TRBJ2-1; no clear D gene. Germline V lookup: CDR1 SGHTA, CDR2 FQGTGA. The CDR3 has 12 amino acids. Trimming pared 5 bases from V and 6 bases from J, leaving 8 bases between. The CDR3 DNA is TGTGCCAGCAGCCCGAACGGCAATGAGCAGTTCTTC. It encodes CASSPNGNEQFF.

Written as DNA, the CDR3 is TGTGCCAGCAGTTACGGGGACAGCCACACAGATACGCAGTATTTT. Amino acid sequence: CASSYGDSHTDTQYF. The genes are TRBV6-5 and TRBJ2-3; 7 bases align to TRBD1. The CDR3 spans 15 residues. Germline values: CDR1 MNHEY, CDR2 SVGAGI. Unmatched junction bases numbered 4, after V lost 2 bases and J lost 2 bases.

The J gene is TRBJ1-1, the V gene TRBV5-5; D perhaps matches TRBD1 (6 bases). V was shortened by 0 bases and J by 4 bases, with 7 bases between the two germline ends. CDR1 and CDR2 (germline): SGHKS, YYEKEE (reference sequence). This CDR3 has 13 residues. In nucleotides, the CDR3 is TGTGCCAGCAGCTTGGAAGGGGGCACTGAAGCTTTCTTT. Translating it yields CASSLEGGTEAFF.

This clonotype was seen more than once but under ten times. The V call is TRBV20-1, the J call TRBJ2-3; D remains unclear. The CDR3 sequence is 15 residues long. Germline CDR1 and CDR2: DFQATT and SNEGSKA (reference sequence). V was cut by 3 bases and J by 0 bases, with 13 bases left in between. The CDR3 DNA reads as TGCAGTGCTAGGGGCAGGTCCCCTAGCACAGATACGCAGTATTTT. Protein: CSARGRSPSTDTQYF.

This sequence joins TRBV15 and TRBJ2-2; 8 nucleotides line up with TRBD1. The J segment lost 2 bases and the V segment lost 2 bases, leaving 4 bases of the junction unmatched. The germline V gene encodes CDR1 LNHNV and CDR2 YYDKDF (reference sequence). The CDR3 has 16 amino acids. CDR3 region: CATSRTDRDNTGELFF. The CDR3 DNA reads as TGTGCCACCAGCAGAACGGACAGGGACAACACCGGGGAGCTGTTTTTT.

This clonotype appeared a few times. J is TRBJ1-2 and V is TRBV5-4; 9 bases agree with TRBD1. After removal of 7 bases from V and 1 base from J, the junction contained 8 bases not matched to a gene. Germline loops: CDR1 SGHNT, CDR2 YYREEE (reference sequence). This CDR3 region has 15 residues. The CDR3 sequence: CASRDREGSNYGYTF. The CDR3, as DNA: TGTGCCAGCCGGGACAGGGAGGGGAGTAACTATGGCTACACCTTC.

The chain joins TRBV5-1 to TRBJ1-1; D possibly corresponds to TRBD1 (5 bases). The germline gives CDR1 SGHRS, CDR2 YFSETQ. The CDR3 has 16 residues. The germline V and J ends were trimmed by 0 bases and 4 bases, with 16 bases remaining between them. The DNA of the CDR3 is TGCGCCAGCAGCTTGGAGTTCGGGACGGGGGGCACTGAAGCTTTCTTT. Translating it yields CASSLEFGTGGTEAFF.

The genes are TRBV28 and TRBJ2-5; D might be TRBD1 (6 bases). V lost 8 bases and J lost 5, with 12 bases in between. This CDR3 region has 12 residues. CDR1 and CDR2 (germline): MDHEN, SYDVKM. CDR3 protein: CASGTGLETQYF. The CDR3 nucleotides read TGTGCCAGCGGAACAGGGTTGGAGACCCAGTACTTC.

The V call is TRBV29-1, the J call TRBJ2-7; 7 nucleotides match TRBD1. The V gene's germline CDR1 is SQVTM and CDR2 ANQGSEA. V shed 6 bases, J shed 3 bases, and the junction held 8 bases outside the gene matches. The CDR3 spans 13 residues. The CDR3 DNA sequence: TGCAGCGTAACCGGGACAGAGAGCTACGAGCAGTACTTC. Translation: CSVTGTESYEQYF.

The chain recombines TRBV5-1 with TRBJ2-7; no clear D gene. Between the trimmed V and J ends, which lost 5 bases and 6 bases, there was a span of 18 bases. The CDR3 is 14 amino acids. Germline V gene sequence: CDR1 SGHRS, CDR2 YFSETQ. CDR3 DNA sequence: TGCGCCAGCAGGCTGACCCCCACCGTGTTCGAGCAGTACTTC. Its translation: CASRLTPTVFEQYF. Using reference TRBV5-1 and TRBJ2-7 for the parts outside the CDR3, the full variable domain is KAGVTQTPRYLIKTRGQQVTLSCSPISGHRSVSWYQQTPGQGLQFLFEYFSETQRNKGNFPGRFSGRQFSNSRSEMNVSTLELGDSALYLCASRLTPTVFEQYFGPGTRLTVT.

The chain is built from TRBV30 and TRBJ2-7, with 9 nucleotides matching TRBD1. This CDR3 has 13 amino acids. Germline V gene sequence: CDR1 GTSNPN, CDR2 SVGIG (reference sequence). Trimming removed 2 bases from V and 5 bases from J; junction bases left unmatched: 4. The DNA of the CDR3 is TGTGCCTGGAGTTGGGGGACAGGGAACGAGCAGTACTTC. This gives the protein CAWSWGTGNEQYF. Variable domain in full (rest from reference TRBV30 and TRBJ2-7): SQTIHQWPATLVQPVGSPLSLECTVEGTSNPNLYWYRQAAGRGLQLLFYSVGIGQISSEVPQNLSASRPQDRQFILSSKKLLLSDSGFYLCAWSWGTGNEQYFGPGTRLTVT.